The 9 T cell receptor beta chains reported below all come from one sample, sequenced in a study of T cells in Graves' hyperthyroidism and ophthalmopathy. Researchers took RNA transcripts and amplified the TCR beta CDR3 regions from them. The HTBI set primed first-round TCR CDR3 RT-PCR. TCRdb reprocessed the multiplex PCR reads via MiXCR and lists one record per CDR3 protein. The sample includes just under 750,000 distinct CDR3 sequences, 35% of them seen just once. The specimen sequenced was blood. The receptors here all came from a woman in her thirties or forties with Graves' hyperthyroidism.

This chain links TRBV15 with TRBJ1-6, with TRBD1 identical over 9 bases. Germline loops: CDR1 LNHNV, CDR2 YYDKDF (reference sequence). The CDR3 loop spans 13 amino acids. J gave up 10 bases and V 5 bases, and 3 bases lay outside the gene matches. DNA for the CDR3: TGTGCCACCAGCGCCGACAGGGGGTCACCCCTCCACTTT. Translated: CATSADRGSPLHF.

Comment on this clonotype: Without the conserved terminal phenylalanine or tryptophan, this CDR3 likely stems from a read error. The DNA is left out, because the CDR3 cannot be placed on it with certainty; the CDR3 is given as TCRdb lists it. CDR3 residues: CAISVGGI. The J gene is TRBJ1-2, the V gene TRBV10-3; TRBD1 is taken as the D call from the table, unchecked against the DNA. The CDR3 has 8 residues if both end residues are counted. Germline V gene data show CDR1 as ENHRY and CDR2 as SYGVKD.

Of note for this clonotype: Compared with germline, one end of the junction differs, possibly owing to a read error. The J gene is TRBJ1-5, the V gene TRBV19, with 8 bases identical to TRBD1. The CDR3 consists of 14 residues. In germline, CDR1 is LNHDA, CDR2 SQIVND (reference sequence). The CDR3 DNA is TGTGCCAGTACCAGGGACAGGTTAAATCGGCCCCAGCATTTT. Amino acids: CASTRDRLNRPQHF.

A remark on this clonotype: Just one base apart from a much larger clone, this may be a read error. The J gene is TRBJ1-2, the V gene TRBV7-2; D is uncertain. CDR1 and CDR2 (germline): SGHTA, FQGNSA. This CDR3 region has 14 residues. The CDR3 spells CASSLTGMVYGHTF. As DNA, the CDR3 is TGTGCCAGCAGCTTGACGGGAATGGTGTATGGCCACACCTTC.

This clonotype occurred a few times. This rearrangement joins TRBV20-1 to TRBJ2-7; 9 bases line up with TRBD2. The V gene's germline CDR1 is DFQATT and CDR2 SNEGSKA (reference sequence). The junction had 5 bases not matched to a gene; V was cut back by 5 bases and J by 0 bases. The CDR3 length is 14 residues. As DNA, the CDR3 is TGCAGTGCTCCAAGACTAGCGGACTCCTACGAGCAGTACTTC. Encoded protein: CSAPRLADSYEQYF.

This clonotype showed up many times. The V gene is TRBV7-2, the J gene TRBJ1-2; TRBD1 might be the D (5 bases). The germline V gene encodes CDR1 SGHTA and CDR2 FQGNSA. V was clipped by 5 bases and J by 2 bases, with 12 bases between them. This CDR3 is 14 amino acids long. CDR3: CASSPDGGNYGYTF. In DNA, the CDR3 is TGTGCCAGCAGCCCAGACGGGGGGAACTATGGCTACACCTTC.

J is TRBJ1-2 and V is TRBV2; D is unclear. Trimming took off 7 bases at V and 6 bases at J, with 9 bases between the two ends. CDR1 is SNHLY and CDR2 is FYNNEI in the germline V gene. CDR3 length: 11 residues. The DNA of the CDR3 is TGTGCCAGCAACGGGCAGGATGGCTACACCTTC. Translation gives CASNGQDGYTF.

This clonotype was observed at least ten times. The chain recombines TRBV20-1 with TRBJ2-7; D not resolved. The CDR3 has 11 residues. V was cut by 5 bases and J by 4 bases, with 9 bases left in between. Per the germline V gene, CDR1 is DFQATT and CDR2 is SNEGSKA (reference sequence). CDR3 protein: CSAFERYEQYF. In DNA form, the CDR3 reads TGCAGTGCTTTCGAACGGTACGAGCAGTACTTC.

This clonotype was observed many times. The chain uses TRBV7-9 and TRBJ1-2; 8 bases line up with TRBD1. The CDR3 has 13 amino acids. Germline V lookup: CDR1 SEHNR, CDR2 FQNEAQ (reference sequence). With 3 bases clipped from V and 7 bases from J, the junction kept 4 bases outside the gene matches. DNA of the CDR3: TGTGCCAGCAGCTTCGGACAGGGAGGTGGCTACACCTTC. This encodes CASSFGQGGGYTF.